The TCR beta chain described here comes from a study of blood T cell repertoires in COVID-19. Background on the study: PBMCs, B-cell-depleted T cells, or T cells were the source of the cDNA or gDNA that made up the material.

The germline gives CDR1 SQVTM, CDR2 ANQGSEA. The CDR3 loop spans 11 amino acids. V lost 0 bases, J lost 5 bases, and 5 bases lay in between. Clones were read by immunoSEQ multiplex PCR, and TCRdb kept only the in-frame ones, dropping some. Among about 46,000 clones, over 75% were seen once, and the ten largest hold 7% to 9%. The specimen was peripheral blood. The chain combines TRBV29-1 with TRBJ2-7, with unresolved D. The origin of this receptor is a man in his fifties or sixties with acute or convalescent COVID-19. The CDR3 protein is CSVEEGHEQYF. In DNA, the CDR3 is TGCAGCGTTGAAGAGGGCCACGAGCAGTACTTC.